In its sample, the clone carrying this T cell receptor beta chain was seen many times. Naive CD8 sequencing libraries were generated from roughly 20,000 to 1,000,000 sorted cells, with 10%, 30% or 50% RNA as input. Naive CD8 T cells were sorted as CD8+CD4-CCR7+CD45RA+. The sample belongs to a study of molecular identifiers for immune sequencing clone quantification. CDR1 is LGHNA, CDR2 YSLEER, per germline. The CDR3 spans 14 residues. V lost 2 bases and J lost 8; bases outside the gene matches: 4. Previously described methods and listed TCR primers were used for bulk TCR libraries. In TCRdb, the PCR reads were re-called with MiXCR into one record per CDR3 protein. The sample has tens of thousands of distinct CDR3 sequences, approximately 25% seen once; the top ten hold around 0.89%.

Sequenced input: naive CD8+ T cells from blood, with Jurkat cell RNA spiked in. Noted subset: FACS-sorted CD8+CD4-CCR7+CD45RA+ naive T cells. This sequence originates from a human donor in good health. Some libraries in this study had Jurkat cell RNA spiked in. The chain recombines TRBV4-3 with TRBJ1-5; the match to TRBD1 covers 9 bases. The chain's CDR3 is CASSQTGQGEPQHF. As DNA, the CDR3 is TGCGCCAGCAGCCAAACGGGACAGGGCGAGCCCCAGCATTTT.